This T cell receptor beta chain comes out of a study of blood T cells in healthy people across ages. Then a second PCR, running about 6 to 11 cycles, was carried out with a sample-barcoded 5' primer and a J-beta primer mix. TCRdb re-called the 5' RACE reads through MiXCR, storing one row per CDR3 protein. The data contain over 750,000 distinct CDR3 sequences, just under 25% of them singletons. The germline CDR1 and CDR2 sequences are MDHEN and SYDVKM. Trimming left V 2 bases short and J 3 bases short, with 14 bases between. CDR3 length: 15 residues. The sample also formed part of further work on T cells of mothers and their children.

The receptor was derived from a boy aged 10-17 years in good health. This sequence joins TRBV28 and TRBJ2-7, with D possibly matching TRBD2 (5 bases). Material: blood. Here the CDR3 reads CASSLAGPEDYEQYF. The CDR3 DNA reads TGTGCCAGCAGTTTAGCGGGCCCCGAGGACTACGAGCAGTACTTC.